The 31 T cell receptor beta chains listed next were all sequenced from one sample in a study of T cell repertoires in cytomegalovirus infection. TCRdb ran MiXCR on the reads and lists one entry per CDR3 protein. The sample lists approximately 630,000 distinct CDR3 sequences; approximately 24% were seen once. Sequenced: CD8+ T cells from PBMCs. All receptors come from a human donor in good health (CMV status not recorded). Some clones in this sample may be carry-over from other donors' samples.

This clonotype was seen repeatedly, ten times or more. This sequence joins TRBV28 and TRBJ2-3; D is possibly TRBD2 (6 bases). V was shortened by 6 bases and J by 5 bases, with 21 bases between the two germline ends. The length of the CDR3 is 16 residues. The germline CDR1 and CDR2 sequences are MDHEN and SYDVKM. CDR3 DNA sequence: TGTGCCAGCAGCCCTTCCCCAGGAGGGCCCGGAGATACGCAGTATTTT. Protein sequence: CASSPSPGGPGDTQYF. Drawing the rest from reference TRBV28 and TRBJ2-3, the complete variable domain is DVKVTQSSRYLVKRTGEKVFLECVQDMDHENMFWYRQDPGLGLRLIYFSYDVKMKEKGDIPEGYSVSREKKERFSLILESASTNQTSMYLCASSPSPGGPGDTQYFGPGTRLTVL.

This sequence joins TRBV19 and TRBJ1-1; D is perhaps TRBD1 (6 bases). V was cut by 5 bases and J by 4 bases, with 17 bases left in between. The germline V gene has CDR1 LNHDA and CDR2 SQIVND (reference sequence). The CDR3 runs 15 residues. The CDR3 nucleotides read TGTGCCAGTAGTCCCCTAATTGGGGGGGCCACTGAAGCTTTCTTT. Protein: CASSPLIGGATEAFF.

This clonotype was counted many times. The CDR3 DNA reads TGTGCCAGCACCGGAACAGGGGTTGAAGCTTTCTTT. This translates into CASTGTGVEAFF. The chain has TRBV7-2 and TRBJ1-1; TRBD1 matches at 7 bases. Trimming at V came to 7 bases and at J to 7 bases, leaving 6 bases not matched to a gene. Germline lookup yields CDR1 SGHTA and CDR2 FQGNSA. This CDR3 spans 12 amino acids.

In this sample, this clonotype turned up many times. The rearrangement joins TRBV10-3 to TRBJ1-3, with D possibly being TRBD1 (6 bases). This CDR3 region has 17 residues. Germline loops: CDR1 ENHRY, CDR2 SYGVKD. Trimming left V 1 base short and J 0 bases short, with 13 bases between. The CDR3 DNA reads as TGTGCCATCAGTGAGTTATACAGACAGGTCTCTGGAAACACCATATATTTT. This translates into CAISELYRQVSGNTIYF.

This clonotype occurred a few times. This chain uses TRBV19 with TRBJ1-1; D ambiguous. V was cut by 2 bases and J by 1 base, with 5 bases left in between. The CDR3 runs 13 residues. Germline V gene lookup returns CDR1 LNHDA and CDR2 SQIVND (reference sequence). Here the CDR3 reads CASSIHTNTEAFF. CDR3 bases: TGTGCCAGTAGTATACATACGAACACTGAAGCTTTCTTT.

This chain links TRBV6-2 or TRBV6-3 with TRBJ2-1; D gene unclear. CDR1 is MNHEY, CDR2 SVGEGT, per germline. Trimming took 2 bases from V and 13 from J, leaving 12 bases between them. The CDR3 sequence is 12 residues long. The CDR3 here is CASSYRMGPQFF. The CDR3 DNA reads as TGTGCCAGCAGTTACCGGATGGGTCCACAGTTCTTC.

This clonotype has more than one count but fewer than ten. The V gene is TRBV7-6, the J gene TRBJ2-1; 11 bases align to TRBD2. From germline, CDR1 is SGHVS and CDR2 FNYEAQ. The CDR3 covers 16 residues. Unmatched junction bases numbered 10, after V lost 5 bases and J lost 7 bases. CDR3 region: CASSPTSGAGENEQFF. Here the CDR3 DNA reads TGTGCCAGCAGCCCGACTAGCGGGGCCGGCGAGAATGAGCAGTTCTTC.

The DNA of the CDR3 is TGTGCCTCCTCTTTCGGGGACAGGGTCGATGAGCAGTTCTTC. Protein: CASSFGDRVDEQFF. The chain links TRBV19 to TRBJ2-1, with 9 bases lining up with TRBD1. The trim removed 11 bases at V and 8 bases at J, leaving 13 bases unmatched. This CDR3 contains 14 residues. Germline V gene lookup returns CDR1 LNHDA and CDR2 SQIVND (reference sequence).

This chain uses TRBV6-2 or TRBV6-3 with TRBJ1-1; 7 bases are shared with TRBD1. The CDR3 covers 16 residues. The junction had 8 bases not matched to a gene; V was cut back by 0 bases and J by 4 bases. The germline V gene has CDR1 MNHEY and CDR2 SVGEGT. The CDR3 spells CASSYSPFPGGTEAFF. The CDR3 coding sequence is TGTGCCAGCAGTTACTCACCCTTTCCAGGGGGCACTGAAGCTTTCTTT.

The table lists this clonotype with many counts. This chain connects TRBV7-8 to TRBJ2-5; possibly TRBD1 for D (5 bases). With 5 bases removed from V and 9 bases from J, the gap between germline ends came to 28 bases. The CDR3 loop spans 17 amino acids. In germline, CDR1 is SGHVS, CDR2 FQNEAQ. The CDR3 spells CASSQRTPDLLEGAQYF. CDR3 nucleotides: TGTGCCAGCAGCCAACGGACCCCAGACCTGCTTGAAGGGGCCCAGTACTTC.

Only a few counts were recorded for this clonotype. This sequence joins TRBV7-8 and TRBJ1-5, with 9 nucleotides matching TRBD1. Germline loops: CDR1 SGHVS, CDR2 FQNEAQ. Trimming took 5 bases from V and 7 from J; bases not matched to a gene: 6. This CDR3 region has 14 residues. CDR3 amino acids: CASSEDRGEQPQHF. The CDR3 nucleotides read TGTGCCAGCAGCGAAGACAGGGGGGAACAGCCCCAGCATTTT.

This clonotype was seen at least ten times. This chain uses TRBV5-6 with TRBJ2-1; 7 bases are shared with TRBD2. CDR1 and CDR2 (germline): SGHDT, YYEEEE. Trimming cost V 3 bases and J 0 bases; bases outside gene matches: 3. This CDR3 is built from 15 residues. CDR3 DNA sequence: TGTGCCAGCAGCTCCGGGGGGAGCTCCTACAATGAGCAGTTCTTC. It codes for CASSSGGSSYNEQFF.

This clonotype was picked up many times. This chain joins TRBV5-1 and TRBJ2-3, with TRBD1 identical over 9 bases. V trimming: 1 base; J trimming: 3 bases; junction bases outside the gene matches: 12. The CDR3 covers 18 residues. The germline V gene has CDR1 SGHRS and CDR2 YFSETQ. This CDR3 is CASSLRGQGSLRTDTQYF. CDR3 sequence (DNA): TGCGCCAGCAGCTTGAGGGGACAGGGTTCGCTTCGGACAGATACGCAGTATTTT.

V and J are TRBV10-3 and TRBJ2-1, with unresolved D. Trimming shortened V by 10 bases and J by 12 bases, and 19 bases separated the two germline ends. This CDR3 is built from 12 residues. Per the germline V gene, CDR1 is ENHRY and CDR2 is SYGVKD. CDR3 amino acids: CATMASLGLQFF. The CDR3 DNA sequence: TGTGCCACCATGGCCAGTCTGGGCTTGCAGTTCTTC.

This clonotype has just a few counts. The V gene is TRBV7-9, the J gene TRBJ2-6; 9 nucleotides match TRBD1. V lost 5 bases, J lost 0 bases, and 8 bases stayed unmatched. The germline CDR1 and CDR2 sequences are SEHNR and FQNEAQ (reference sequence). The CDR3 runs 18 residues. The DNA of the CDR3 is TGTGCCAGCAGCACGCCGGGACAGGGACCCTCTGGGGCCAACGTCCTGACTTTC. Translated: CASSTPGQGPSGANVLTF.

This clonotype turned up a few times. The gene calls are TRBV7-6 and TRBJ1-1; D may be TRBD1 (5 bases). The CDR3 is made up of 15 amino acids. Germline lookup yields CDR1 SGHVS and CDR2 FNYEAQ. Trimming cost V 5 bases and J 1 base, with 14 bases left between them. The CDR3 DNA is TGTGCCAGCAGCCACAGCAGGGCCCCGAACACTGAAGCTTTCTTT. Its protein product is CASSHSRAPNTEAFF.

This clonotype was found many times. The rearrangement uses TRBV7-4 and TRBJ2-1, with 10 bases that match TRBD2. V shed 5 bases, J shed 2 bases, and the junction held 6 bases outside the gene matches. This CDR3 is 16 amino acids long. Germline V CDR1 and CDR2: SGHVT, SQSDAQ. CDR3 sequence (DNA): TGTGCCAGCAGCGACTCGGGACTAGCGACCTACAATGAGCAGTTCTTC. It yields the protein CASSDSGLATYNEQFF. The whole variable domain, remainder taken from reference TRBV7-4 and TRBJ2-1, is GAGVSQSPRYKVAKRGRDVALRCDSISGHVTLYWYRQTLGQGSEVLTYSQSDAQRDKSGRPSGRFSAERPERSVSTLKIQRTEQGDSAVYLCASSDSGLATYNEQFFGPGTRLTVL.

The chain links TRBV15 to TRBJ2-7; D remains ambiguous. Germline loops: CDR1 LNHNV, CDR2 YYDKDF (reference sequence). This CDR3 comprises 13 residues. Trimming removed 1 base from V and 3 bases from J, with 7 bases in between. CDR3 amino acids: CATSRVGGYEQYV. The CDR3 region has the DNA TGTGCCACCAGCAGAGTCGGCGGCTACGAGCAGTACGTC.

This clonotype came up a few times. This chain joins TRBV6-1 and TRBJ1-1; TRBD1 is a possible D gene (6 bases). This CDR3 has 16 residues. Germline V CDR1 and CDR2: MNHNS, SASEGT. The ends were cut back, 1 base at V and 8 bases at J, with 20 bases in the middle. The CDR3 sequence is CASSEGVGGLFTEAFF. As DNA, the CDR3 is TGTGCCAGCAGTGAAGGGGTGGGGGGCCTCTTTACCGAAGCTTTCTTT.

The chain has TRBV20-1 and TRBJ2-7; no firm D call. The CDR3 is made up of 13 amino acids. V lost 5 bases and J lost 0, with 11 bases in between. Looked up from germline, CDR1 is DFQATT and CDR2 is SNEGSKA (reference sequence). Written as DNA, the CDR3 is TGCAGTGCTCCGACGGTGAGCTCCTACGAGCAGTACGTC. This translates into CSAPTVSSYEQYV.

The sample holds many counts of this clonotype. The CDR3, as DNA: TGTGCCAGCAGTGAATCGACAGCTGGAAACACCATATATTTT. It specifies CASSESTAGNTIYF. This sequence joins TRBV25-1 and TRBJ1-3; possibly TRBD1 for D (5 bases). The germline CDR1 and CDR2 sequences are MGHDK and SYGVNS. CDR3 length: 14 residues. The ends were cut back, 1 base at V and 2 bases at J, with 6 bases in the middle.

This clonotype appeared a few times. The J gene is TRBJ2-1, the V gene TRBV18; 7 bases are shared with TRBD1. Germline V gene lookup returns CDR1 KGHSH and CDR2 LQKENI. CDR3 length: 14 residues. The ends lost 1 base at V and 6 bases at J; junction bases unmatched: 3. CDR3 sequence reads: CASSPQGTVNEQFF. In DNA form, the CDR3 reads TGTGCCAGCTCACCACAAGGGACAGTCAATGAGCAGTTCTTC.

Concerning this clonotype: A read error may be the cause here, since a much bigger clone is one base away. This chain connects TRBV28 to TRBJ2-5, with 7 nucleotides matching TRBD2. Germline V gives CDR1 MDHEN, CDR2 SYDVKM. The V and J ends lost 4 bases and 2 bases, in that order; junction bases with no gene match: 10. There are 16 residues in the CDR3. The CDR3: CASSSIVGGDQETQYF. CDR3 in DNA: TGTGCCAGCAGTTCCATTGTGGGGGGGGATCAAGAGACCCAGTACTTC.

This clonotype was picked up many times. The chain joins TRBV7-6 to TRBJ2-6, with D hard to call. CDR3 length: 16 residues. Looked up from germline, CDR1 is SGHVS and CDR2 is FNYEAQ. V gave up 0 bases and J gave up 0 bases, with 6 bases separating them. The CDR3 sequence is CASSLAVSSGANVLTF. CDR3 bases: TGTGCCAGCAGCTTAGCGGTCAGCTCTGGGGCCAACGTCCTGACTTTC.

The gene calls are TRBV19 and TRBJ2-1; TRBD1 matches 7 bases. The CDR3 has 13 residues. Germline CDR1 and CDR2: LNHDA and SQIVND (reference sequence). V was clipped by 10 bases and J by 8 bases; unmatched bases: 11. The CDR3 DNA reads TGTGCCACCAGGGACAGTGGAAATTATGAGCAGTTCTTC. It yields the protein CATRDSGNYEQFF.

This clonotype appeared a few times. The V call is TRBV12-5, the J call TRBJ1-1; the D is unclear. From germline, CDR1 is LGHNT and CDR2 FRNRAP. The CDR3 runs 15 residues. V was cut by 2 bases and J by 1 base, with 11 bases left in between. The CDR3 bases are TGTGCTAGTGGTTTGTTCAGCTACGGGAACACTGAAGCTTTCTTT. Protein product: CASGLFSYGNTEAFF.

This clonotype was found many times. The chain employs TRBV27 and TRBJ2-5; D unclear. The CDR3 runs to 13 residues. Germline values: CDR1 MNHEY, CDR2 SMNVEV (reference sequence). V was clipped by 3 bases and J by 9 bases, with 14 bases between them. The CDR3 DNA reads TGTGCCAGCAGTTTTGGGCAGCCGCCGTCCCAGTACTTC. The encoded protein is CASSFGQPPSQYF.

This clonotype was seen a handful of times. CDR3 sequence reads: CASSWEANTEAFF. DNA of the CDR3: TGTGCCAGCAGCTGGGAGGCCAACACTGAAGCTTTCTTT. V is TRBV5-6 and J is TRBJ1-1; D gene unclear. Trimming took off 3 bases at V and 2 bases at J, with 8 bases between the two ends. The CDR3 consists of 13 residues. Germline lookup yields CDR1 SGHDT and CDR2 YYEEEE.

This clonotype showed up just a few times. This rearrangement joins TRBV6-5 to TRBJ2-7; D gene unclear. Germline assignment: CDR1 MNHEY and CDR2 SVGAGI. This CDR3 has 12 residues. Trimming removed 2 bases at V and 4 bases at J, with 6 bases between. The CDR3 loop is CASSYPGYEQYF. The CDR3 bases are TGTGCCAGCAGTTACCCGGGTTACGAGCAGTACTTC.

This clonotype was seen many times. The chain combines TRBV4-1 with TRBJ1-1; D perhaps matches TRBD1 (6 bases). The CDR3 loop spans 14 amino acids. V dropped 4 bases and J dropped 1 base, with 10 bases sitting between them. Germline V gene lookup returns CDR1 MGHRA and CDR2 YSYEKL. The CDR3 loop is CASSLGQPNTEAFF. The CDR3 nucleotides read TGCGCCAGCAGCCTAGGACAGCCGAACACTGAAGCTTTCTTT.

This clonotype was picked up a small number of times. The chain couples TRBV13 to TRBJ2-7; 8 nucleotides align to TRBD1. This CDR3 region has 14 residues. With 6 bases clipped from V and 1 base from J, the junction kept 5 bases outside the gene matches. Looked up from germline, CDR1 is PRHDT and CDR2 is FYEKMQ (reference sequence). The CDR3 protein is CASSFGQGSYEQYF. In DNA form, the CDR3 reads TGTGCCAGCAGTTTCGGACAGGGATCCTACGAGCAGTACTTC.